These T cell receptor beta chains were read from a single sample in a study of CD4 and CD8 cells across lung adenocarcinoma regions. One entry per CDR3 protein, called by TCRdb with MiXCR from the PCR reads. The table lists about 12,000 distinct CDR3 sequences, roughly 44% of them singletons, with over 25% in the top ten. Input material: CD8+ T cells from the margin of a lung tumor. The receptor set was obtained from a male donor with lung adenocarcinoma. The CD4 and CD8 labels of this study may be unreliable. CDR3s include the opening cysteine and the closing phenylalanine or tryptophan. The D gene is left open where the match is weak. A clone size is listed for some rows: how often the clone was seen (once, few, many), or a class if it is expanded.

v_call	j_call	clone_size	d_call	cdr3_aa	cdr3_nt
TRBV6-1	TRBJ2-4	many	NA	CASIGEVNIQYF	TGTGCCAGCATAGGTGAGGTAAACATTCAGTACTTC
TRBV10-1	TRBJ2-7	NA	TRBD2	CASSPLAGHEQYF	TGCGCCAGCAGTCCACTAGCGGGGCACGAGCAGTACTTC
TRBV7-2	TRBJ2-4	NA	TRBD2	CASSLGRLAGAVLETQYF	TGTGCCAGCAGCTTAGGGAGACTAGCGGGCGCGGTACTAGAGACTCAGTACTTC
TRBV6-1	TRBJ2-1	once	NA	CASRWSGGYDAQFF	TGTGCCAGCAGGTGGAGCGGAGGCTACGATGCGCAGTTCTTC
TRBV6-4	TRBJ1-6	NA	TRBD1	CASTQGKNSPLHF	TGTGCCAGCACACAGGGGAAGAATTCACCCCTCCACTTT
TRBV6-4	TRBJ2-3	medium-sized	NA	CASSEVLGGTDTQYF	TGTGCCAGCAGTGAAGTACTAGGAGGTACAGATACGCAGTATTTT
TRBV27	TRBJ2-1	large	NA	CASSHSRNEQFF	TGTGCCAGCAGTCACTCCAGAAATGAGCAGTTCTTC
TRBV20-1	TRBJ2-2	NA	NA	CSAPGNTGELFF	TGCAGTGCTCCGGGGAACACCGGGGAGCTGTTTTTT
TRBV27	TRBJ2-5	NA	TRBD1	CAGRGGRHLGTQYF	TGTGCGGGCAGAGGGGGCCGCCACCTGGGGACCCAGTACTTC
TRBV6-1	TRBJ2-7	NA	TRBD1	CASRLPGQGSSYEQYF	TGTGCCAGCAGACTCCCGGGACAGGGGAGCTCCTACGAGCAGTACTTC
TRBV11-1	TRBJ2-5	NA	TRBD2	CASSLVGEGTSGPQETQYF	TGTGCCAGCAGCTTAGTTGGGGAAGGGACTAGCGGGCCCCAAGAGACCCAGTACTTC
TRBV6-5	TRBJ2-5	NA	TRBD1	CASSYSGGDRGLGQYF	TGTGCCAGCAGTTACTCAGGCGGGGACAGGGGGCTAGGGCAGTACTTC
TRBV6-5	TRBJ2-3	few	NA	CASSSGTDTQYF	TGTGCCAGCAGTTCAGGAACAGATACGCAGTATTTT
TRBV28	TRBJ1-2	NA	NA	CASSFLDWGGYGYTF	TGTGCCAGCAGTTTTCTCGACTGGGGCGGCTATGGCTACACCTTC
TRBV6-4	TRBJ2-3	NA	NA	CASGGGGGASPDTQYF	TGTGCCAGCGGTGGGGGAGGGGGCGCTAGCCCAGATACGCAGTATTTC
TRBV6-1	TRBJ2-4	NA	NA	CASSPAGAWAKDTQYF	TGTGCCAGCAGCCCGGCGGGGGCGTGGGCCAAAGATACGCAGTACTTC
TRBV27	TRBJ2-5	NA	NA	CARGLGGRDPETQYF	TGTGCCAGGGGTCTCGGGGGCCGTGACCCAGAGACGCAGTACTTC
TRBV6-1	TRBJ2-3	once	NA	CARGPGGRDKDTQYF	TGTGCCAGGGGGCCCGGGGGGAGGGACAAAGATACGCAGTATTTT
TRBV6-5	TRBJ2-3	NA	NA	CASSYSCTNTGAQYF	TGTGCCAGCAGTTACTCGTGTACGAACACCGGGGCGCAGTATTTT
TRBV6-1	TRBJ2-3	NA	NA	CARMLGAKDTQYF	TGTGCCAGGATGCTGGGAGCCAAAGATACTCAGTATTTT
TRBV19	TRBJ2-5	NA	NA	CASSKYRGEETQYF	TGTGCCAGTAGTAAGTACAGAGGCGAAGAGACCCAGTACTTC
TRBV6-2/TRBV6-3	TRBJ1-1	many	TRBD1	CASTKGDRVNTEAFF	TGTGCCAGCACAAAGGGCGACAGGGTCAACACTGAAGCTTTCTTT
TRBV20-1	TRBJ2-2	few	NA	CSALSPAGTGELFF	TGCAGTGCTCTCTCCCCGGCGGGCACCGGGGAGCTGTTTTTT
TRBV6-1	TRBJ2-2	NA	NA	CASSEAEDSPFLTLTHTGELFF	TGTGCCAGCAGTGAAGCTGAGGACAGCCCTTTCCTCACCCTCACACACACCGGGGAGCTGTTTTTT
TRBV9	TRBJ2-2	NA	NA	CASSVGWESYTGELFF	TGTGCCAGCAGCGTAGGGTGGGAGAGCTACACCGGGGAGCTGTTTTTT
TRBV7-2	TRBJ2-1	few	TRBD2	CASSVNSGRVFGQFF	TGTGCCAGCAGCGTAAATAGCGGGAGAGTTTTTGGGCAGTTCTTC
TRBV6-4	TRBJ1-1	NA	TRBD1	CASSADGQGEAFF	TGTGCCAGCAGTGCCGATGGACAGGGTGAAGCTTTCTTT
TRBV6-1	TRBJ1-6	NA	TRBD1	CASSGQGASSPLHF	TGTGCCAGCAGTGGGCAGGGGGCGAGTTCACCCCTCCACTTT
TRBV5-1	TRBJ2-3	many	NA	CASRFGGAQGDTQYF	TGCGCCAGCAGGTTTGGAGGGGCTCAAGGAGATACGCAGTATTTT
TRBV6-2/TRBV6-3	TRBJ1-4	NA	NA	CASGATNEKLFF	TGTGCCAGCGGAGCAACTAATGAAAAACTGTTTTTT
TRBV11-2	TRBJ2-1	few	NA	CASSLYYANEQFF	TGTGCCAGCAGCCTCTACTACGCCAATGAGCAGTTCTTC
TRBV10-2	TRBJ2-5	NA	NA	CAGRETETQYF	TGCGCCGGCCGTGAGACAGAGACCCAGTACTTC
TRBV25-1	TRBJ2-6	many	NA	CASSPLGGSGANVLTF	TGTGCCAGCAGTCCCCTAGGGGGCTCTGGGGCCAACGTCCTGACTTTC
TRBV6-5	TRBJ2-2	NA	NA	CASSYGFWGAGELFF	TGTGCCAGCAGTTACGGCTTTTGGGGGGCAGGGGAGCTGTTTTTT
TRBV12-3/TRBV12-4	TRBJ2-5	medium-sized	TRBD1	CASSPGTGFGEQYF	TGTGCCAGCAGTCCCGGGACAGGCTTTGGAGAGCAGTACTTC
TRBV27	TRBJ1-5	NA	TRBD1	CASRQHDRGLEPQHF	TGTGCCAGCAGGCAACATGACAGGGGATTGGAGCCCCAGCATTTT
TRBV6-1	TRBJ2-3	NA	NA	CARGKRVSSPDTQYF	TGTGCCAGGGGGAAGAGGGTCAGTAGCCCAGATACGCAGTATTTT
TRBV12-3/TRBV12-4	TRBJ2-1	NA	TRBD2	CASSLRGLATPNEQFF	TGTGCCAGCAGTTTACGGGGACTAGCCACGCCTAATGAGCAGTTCTTC
TRBV7-2	TRBJ2-7	NA	NA	CASSFNPRKSYNEQYF	TGTGCCAGCAGCTTCAACCCCAGGAAAAGCTACAATGAGCAGTACTTC
TRBV6-1	TRBJ1-1	few	NA	CASTPGRRNTEAFF	TGTGCCAGCACCCCGGGACGGCGGAACACTGAAGCTTTCTTT
TRBV7-8	TRBJ2-1	NA	NA	CASSQDRIGDEQFF	TGTGCCAGCAGCCAGGACAGAATTGGGGATGAGCAGTTCTTC
TRBV12-3/TRBV12-4	TRBJ2-1	NA	NA	CASSLAGEANEQFF	TGTGCCAGCAGTTTAGCCGGGGAGGCCAATGAGCAGTTCTTC
TRBV6-5	TRBJ2-1	NA	NA	CASSYSAGKGVQFF	TGTGCCAGCAGTTACTCGGCGGGAAAAGGTGTTCAGTTCTTC
TRBV7-2	TRBJ1-2	medium-sized	TRBD1	CASSLAVGRRTGTYGYTF	TGTGCCAGCAGCTTAGCGGTGGGTCGACGGACAGGGACCTATGGCTACACCTTC
TRBV7-2	TRBJ2-3	many	NA	CASSWGADTQYF	TGTGCCAGCAGCTGGGGGGCAGATACGCAGTATTTT
TRBV6-5	TRBJ2-7	NA	TRBD1	CASSYGTGGYEQYF	TGTGCCAGCAGTTACGGGACAGGGGGGTACGAGCAGTACTTC
TRBV10-2	TRBJ2-4	NA	NA	CAGEHGGLAQNIQYF	TGCGCCGGCGAGCACGGTGGTCTAGCCCAAAACATTCAGTACTTC
TRBV6-6	TRBJ2-7	medium-sized	TRBD1	CASSTTGAYEQYF	TGTGCCAGCAGTACGACAGGGGCCTACGAGCAGTACTTC
TRBV6-1	TRBJ2-3	NA	NA	CASRMGAAKDTQYF	TGTGCCAGCAGGATGGGGGCAGCCAAAGATACGCAGTACTTT
TRBV6-1	TRBJ2-5	medium-sized	TRBD2	CASSKGLAVQETQYF	TGTGCCAGCAGTAAGGGACTAGCGGTCCAAGAGACCCAGTACTTC
TRBV27	TRBJ2-7	medium-sized	NA	CASKIEAERLEQYF	TGTGCCAGCAAGATCGAGGCGGAGCGACTGGAGCAGTACTTC
TRBV27	TRBJ2-5	NA	TRBD2	CASRGRGWEAQYF	TGTGCCAGCAGGGGGAGGGGTTGGGAGGCGCAGTACTTC
TRBV2	TRBJ1-2	NA	NA	CASSVDRLDSYGYTF	TGTGCCAGCAGTGTAGACAGGCTTGACTCCTATGGCTACACCTTC